This T cell receptor (beta chain) derives from a study of monozygotic twins with inflammatory bowel disease. Per sample, reverse transcription was split into eight reactions. TCRdb re-called the 5' RACE reads, yielding one record per CDR3 amino acid sequence without DNA. The data show around 210,000 distinct CDR3 sequences, and the top ten clones hold roughly 8%. Study-wide results and caveats: Neither one strong signal nor one clonotype associated with IBD was supported. For IBD patients, clonotypes shared with others were fewer than for healthy twins, especially with disease activity. IBD patients displayed reduced TCRbeta diversity (inverse Simpson) when set against healthy co-twins.

A note on this clonotype: The antigen is not known.

CDR3 length: 11 amino acids. Germline-derived CDR1 and CDR2 are DFQATT and SNEGSKA (reference sequence). The genes are TRBV20-1 and TRBJ1-2; TCRdb gives TRBD1 as the D gene, but with no DNA this cannot be confirmed. The source is a human donor with ulcerative colitis or Crohn's disease, or a healthy co-twin of an affected twin (not recorded which). The sequenced material came from blood. The CDR3 here is CSAKGVRGYTF.